These 32 T cell receptor beta chains came from one sample sequenced in a study of shared clonotypes between healthy human individuals. CD45RO-negative, CCR7-positively selected cells formed the naive CD8 fraction, excluding terminally differentiated effector memory CD45RA+ cells. The protocol was immunoSEQ multiplex PCR, while the TCRdb copy is restricted to in-frame clones and leaves out a portion. Of about 1,800,000 clones listed, roughly 95% are singletons. The sequencing sample was made of naive CD8+ T cells sorted from blood. The receptors originated from a man aged 18 to 29 in good health.

Comment on this clone: Germline is not matched at one junction end, which may reflect a read error. The sample has other DNA sequences that encode this CDR3 too. The chain combines TRBV7-6 with TRBJ2-3, with 10 nucleotides matching TRBD2. The CDR3 spans 14 residues. Germline V lookup: CDR1 SGHVS, CDR2 FNYEAQ. The CDR3: CASSLAGETDTQYF. CDR3 in DNA: TGTGCCAGCAGCCTAGCGGGGGAAACAGATACGCAGTATTTT.

The rearrangement links TRBV6-1 to TRBJ2-3; D may be TRBD2 (6 bases). The ends were cut back, 2 bases at V and 5 bases at J, with 20 bases in the middle. This CDR3 contains 17 residues. Germline CDR1 is MNHNS and CDR2 is SASEGT. CDR3 nucleotide sequence: TGTGCCAGCAGTGAACTCTCGGGACTGAATCTCGAAGATACGCAGTATTTT. Its translation: CASSELSGLNLEDTQYF.

As to this clone: Other DNA sequences in this sample translate to the same CDR3. This chain joins TRBV7-9 and TRBJ2-1, with D perhaps matching TRBD1 or TRBD2 (5 bases each). Germline-derived CDR1 and CDR2 are SEHNR and FQNEAQ (reference sequence). V dropped 4 bases and J dropped 4 bases, with 14 bases sitting between them. The CDR3 covers 15 residues. In nucleotides, the CDR3 is TGTGCCAGCAGCTCAACAGGACTCCCTTACAATGAGCAGTTCTTC. Translating it yields CASSSTGLPYNEQFF.

The chain joins TRBV4-3 to TRBJ2-1; D gene uncertain. With 1 base removed from V and 0 bases from J, the gap between germline ends came to 7 bases. The CDR3 has 15 amino acids. The germline CDR1 and CDR2 sequences are LGHNA and YSLEER. DNA for the CDR3: TGCGCCAGCAGCCAAGCCTCTATCTCCTACAATGAGCAGTTCTTC. Amino acids: CASSQASISYNEQFF.

This clone was seen a single time. This chain links TRBV11-2 with TRBJ1-3; the D is unclear. Germline V gene data show CDR1 as SGHAT and CDR2 as FQNNGV. Trimming removed 4 bases from V and 7 bases from J, with 32 bases in between. CDR3 length: 20 amino acids. CDR3 sequence (DNA): TGTGCCAGCAGCTCAGACGGAATAAGACTGAACGCTCTCACGGACAACACCATATATTTT. Its translation: CASSSDGIRLNALTDNTIYF. The entire variable domain, with the rest obtained from reference TRBV11-2 and TRBJ1-3, is as follows: EAGVAQSPRYKIIEKRQSVAFWCNPISGHATLYWYQQILGQGPKLLIQFQNNGVVDDSQLPKDRFSAERLKGVDSTLKIQPAKLEDSAVYLCASSSDGIRLNALTDNTIYFGEGSWLTVV.

The V gene is TRBV28, the J gene TRBJ2-3; 9 bases align to TRBD1. This CDR3 spans 15 amino acids. The germline V gene encodes CDR1 MDHEN and CDR2 SYDVKM. J gave up 5 bases and V 6 bases, and 9 bases lay outside the gene matches. The CDR3 sequence is CASSLRDRVLDTQYF. The CDR3 coding sequence is TGTGCCAGCAGCCTCCGGGACAGGGTATTAGATACGCAGTATTTT.

This clone came up a few times. CDR3 in amino acids: CASSDGFSSGNTIYF. CDR3 DNA sequence: TGTGCCAGCAGTGACGGGTTCTCCTCTGGAAACACCATATATTTT. This chain uses TRBV6-1 with TRBJ1-3, with D unclear. Germline values: CDR1 MNHNS, CDR2 SASEGT. The CDR3 covers 15 residues. The ends were cut back, 3 bases at V and 0 bases at J, with 9 bases in the middle.

J is TRBJ2-3 and V is TRBV15, with 11 bases fitting TRBD2. This CDR3 contains 19 residues. The germline V gene has CDR1 LNHNV and CDR2 YYDKDF (reference sequence). The V and J ends lost 0 bases and 5 bases, in that order; junction bases with no gene match: 13. CDR3: CATSRDRPLAGVPEDTQYF. CDR3 DNA sequence: TGTGCCACCAGCAGAGATAGACCACTAGCGGGAGTCCCTGAAGATACGCAGTATTTT.

The V gene is TRBV9, the J gene TRBJ2-1, with 14 bases matching TRBD2. Germline-derived CDR1 and CDR2 are SGDLS and YYNGEE. V lost 0 bases, J lost 0 bases, and 8 bases stayed unmatched. This CDR3 has 20 residues. In DNA, the CDR3 is TGTGCCAGCAGCGTAGAAGGACTAGCGGGGGGAACGAGCTCCTACAATGAGCAGTTCTTC. Protein product: CASSVEGLAGGTSSYNEQFF.

For this clone: The identical CDR3 is also encoded by other nucleotide sequences in the sample. This chain links TRBV6-5 with TRBJ1-1; D gene uncertain. Germline lookup yields CDR1 MNHEY and CDR2 SVGAGI. V shed 0 bases and J shed 0 bases, with 5 bases lying between them. The CDR3 length is 14 residues. The DNA of the CDR3 is TGTGCCAGCAGTTACTCAGGGATGAACACTGAAGCTTTCTTT. It encodes CASSYSGMNTEAFF.

The gene calls are TRBV5-8 and TRBJ2-1; a possible D gene is TRBD1 (6 bases). This CDR3 has 14 amino acids. V lost 5 bases and J 1 base, leaving 10 bases between the germline ends. Looked up from germline, CDR1 is SGHTS and CDR2 is YDEGEE. The CDR3 nucleotides read TGTGCCAGCAGGTTGACAGGATCCTACAATGAGCAGTTCTTC. Its translation: CASRLTGSYNEQFF.

The V gene is TRBV9, the J gene TRBJ2-3; 8 bases are a match to TRBD2. J was trimmed by 4 bases and V by 1 base; bases with no gene match: 14. CDR3 length: 18 amino acids. The germline CDR1 and CDR2 sequences are SGDLS and YYNGEE. The CDR3 region is CASSVSVDWVAGPDTQYF. DNA of the CDR3: TGTGCCAGCAGCGTATCCGTAGATTGGGTAGCGGGACCAGATACGCAGTATTTT.

The V call is TRBV13, the J call TRBJ1-2, with a possible D match to TRBD1 (5 bases). The CDR3 runs 15 residues. Germline V gene data show CDR1 as PRHDT and CDR2 as FYEKMQ (reference sequence). The V and J ends lost 0 bases and 6 bases respectively, with 14 bases between them. The CDR3 loop is CASSLGGQDEDGYTF. DNA of the CDR3: TGTGCCAGCAGCTTAGGGGGGCAGGACGAGGATGGCTACACCTTC. The complete variable domain, with remaining parts taken from reference TRBV13 and TRBJ1-2, reads AAGVIQSPRHLIKEKRETATLKCYPIPRHDTVYWYQQGPGQDPQFLISFYEKMQSDKGSIPDRFSAQQFSDYHSELNMSSLELGDSALYFCASSLGGQDEDGYTFGSGTRLTVV.

V is TRBV5-1 and J is TRBJ2-1; a possible D gene is TRBD2 (6 bases). This CDR3 contains 16 residues. Germline values: CDR1 SGHRS, CDR2 YFSETQ. V was pared by 5 bases and J by 0 bases, with 15 bases between. The CDR3: CASRSLAVSSYNEQFF. CDR3 bases: TGCGCCAGCAGGTCCTTAGCGGTAAGCTCCTACAATGAGCAGTTCTTC. Looking up the rest from reference TRBV5-1 and TRBJ2-1 gives the full variable domain: KAGVTQTPRYLIKTRGQQVTLSCSPISGHRSVSWYQQTPGQGLQFLFEYFSETQRNKGNFPGRFSGRQFSNSRSEMNVSTLELGDSALYLCASRSLAVSSYNEQFFGPGTRLTVL.

The chain carries TRBV19 and TRBJ1-2; tentative D call: TRBD1 (6 bases). This CDR3 has 15 amino acids. Germline V gene sequence: CDR1 LNHDA, CDR2 SQIVND (reference sequence). Trimming stripped 7 bases from V and 1 base from J, with 16 bases between. The CDR3 DNA sequence: TGTGCCAGTACCGCGCCCGGGACACTTAACTATGGCTACACCTTC. Amino acids: CASTAPGTLNYGYTF. The variable domain in full, completed from reference TRBV19 and TRBJ1-2, reads DGGITQSPKYLFRKEGQNVTLSCEQNLNHDAMYWYRQDPGQGLRLIYYSQIVNDFQKGDIAEGYSVSREKKESFPLTVTSAQKNPTAFYLCASTAPGTLNYGYTFGSGTRLTVV.

The rearrangement links TRBV28 to TRBJ2-5, with D possibly matching TRBD1 (6 bases). Trimming took off 5 bases at V and 2 bases at J, with 27 bases between the two ends. Germline V gives CDR1 MDHEN, CDR2 SYDVKM. The CDR3 is 19 amino acids. CDR3 nucleotides: TGTGCCAGCAGTCCACCGATTGAACGGACAGTGGGTTTACAAGAGACCCAGTACTTC. Its translation: CASSPPIERTVGLQETQYF. Full variable domain (outside the CDR3, taken from reference TRBV28 and TRBJ2-5): DVKVTQSSRYLVKRTGEKVFLECVQDMDHENMFWYRQDPGLGLRLIYFSYDVKMKEKGDIPEGYSVSREKKERFSLILESASTNQTSMYLCASSPPIERTVGLQETQYFGPGTRLLVL.

On this clone: The same CDR3 arises from other DNA sequences in this sample as well. J is TRBJ2-7 and V is TRBV7-9; D call uncertain. This CDR3 has 12 amino acids. The germline V gene has CDR1 SEHNR and CDR2 FQNEAQ (reference sequence). With 0 bases removed from V and 3 bases from J, the gap between germline ends came to 3 bases. CDR3 region: CASSLADYEQYF. The CDR3 nucleotides are TGTGCCAGCAGCTTAGCCGACTACGAGCAGTACTTC.

About this clone: Other DNA sequences of this sample code for an identical CDR3. In nucleotides, the CDR3 is TGCGCCAGCAGCTTGTCGCCGGGCTACGAGCAGTACTTC. Its protein product is CASSLSPGYEQYF. The chain couples TRBV5-1 to TRBJ2-7; D is uncertain. The CDR3 has 13 amino acids. Between the trimmed V and J ends, which lost 1 base and 3 bases, there was a span of 8 bases. Germline V gene data show CDR1 as SGHRS and CDR2 as YFSETQ.

The gene calls are TRBV11-3 and TRBJ2-5; unclear D gene. Germline V gene sequence: CDR1 SGHNT, CDR2 YENEEA. The germline V and J ends were trimmed by 6 bases and 0 bases, with 8 bases remaining between them. CDR3 size: 13 residues. CDR3 sequence (DNA): TGTGCCAGCAGGGGGAAGTACCAAGAGACCCAGTACTTC. This sequence encodes CASRGKYQETQYF. Supplemented by reference TRBV11-3 and TRBJ2-5, the full variable domain reads EAGVVQSPRYKIIEKKQPVAFWCNPISGHNTLYWYLQNLGQGPELLIRYENEEAVDDSQLPKDRFSAERLKGVDSTLKIQPAELGDSAVYLCASRGKYQETQYFGPGTRLLVL.

The J gene is TRBJ1-1, the V gene TRBV6-6; D remains unclear. Germline loops: CDR1 MNHNY, CDR2 SVGAGI (reference sequence). Between the trimmed V and J ends, which lost 2 bases and 1 base, there was a span of 11 bases. The length of the CDR3 is 15 residues. CDR3 DNA: TGTGCCAGCAGTTACCCGTCCGAAGGGAACACTGAAGCTTTCTTT. Protein sequence: CASSYPSEGNTEAFF.

The V gene is TRBV4-1, the J gene TRBJ2-5; TRBD2 might be the D (7 bases). V shed 0 bases and J shed 2 bases, with 19 bases lying between them. The CDR3 totals 18 residues. Per the germline V gene, CDR1 is MGHRA and CDR2 is YSYEKL. The CDR3 sequence is CASSQDPGEGMGQETQYF. CDR3 sequence (DNA): TGCGCCAGCAGCCAAGATCCAGGGGAGGGCATGGGGCAAGAGACCCAGTACTTC.

V is TRBV27 and J is TRBJ1-6; 7 nucleotides match TRBD1. Germline CDR1 is MNHEY and CDR2 is SMNVEV (reference sequence). Trimming at V came to 6 bases and at J to 5 bases, leaving 10 bases not matched to a gene. The CDR3 loop spans 16 amino acids. CDR3 sequence (DNA): TGTGCCAGCAGCGCCCGTTGGGACAGTCATAATTCACCCCTCCACTTT. It encodes CASSARWDSHNSPLHF.

The rearrangement uses TRBV30 and TRBJ2-3; 7 bases line up with TRBD2. The V gene's germline CDR1 is GTSNPN and CDR2 SVGIG (reference sequence). The trim removed 2 bases at V and 4 bases at J, leaving 9 bases unmatched. CDR3 length: 15 amino acids. The CDR3 region is CAWSSPAGNADTQYF. In DNA, the CDR3 is TGTGCCTGGAGTTCTCCAGCGGGGAATGCAGATACGCAGTATTTT.

This rearrangement joins TRBV4-3 to TRBJ2-3; no clear D gene. V shed 3 bases and J shed 2 bases, with 12 bases lying between them. The CDR3 is 15 residues long. Germline CDR1 LGHNA, CDR2 YSLEER. The CDR3 nucleotides read TGCGCCAGCAGCCACTGTCGACCGATCACAGATACGCAGTATTTT. Protein: CASSHCRPITDTQYF.

The V gene is TRBV7-9, the J gene TRBJ2-7, with D hard to call. The CDR3 consists of 13 residues. Germline V gives CDR1 SEHNR, CDR2 FQNEAQ (reference sequence). V was pared by 3 bases and J by 5 bases, with 11 bases between. CDR3 nucleotides: TGTGCCAGCAGCTTTGCGGATACCAACGAGCAGTACTTC. Protein sequence: CASSFADTNEQYF.

This chain links TRBV5-1 with TRBJ2-7, with 7 bases lining up with TRBD2. V shed 0 bases and J 4 bases; nucleotides not matched to a gene: 10. CDR1 and CDR2 (germline): SGHRS, YFSETQ. The CDR3 totals 16 residues. CDR3 amino acids: CASSLDPGGGGYEQYF. The CDR3 DNA reads TGCGCCAGCAGCTTGGACCCCGGAGGCGGGGGTTACGAGCAGTACTTC.

V gene TRBV27 combines with J gene TRBJ2-2, with D perhaps matching TRBD2 (6 bases). Deletions cut 1 base from V and 4 bases from J, with 19 bases between. The CDR3 sequence is 18 residues long. Germline values: CDR1 MNHEY, CDR2 SMNVEV (reference sequence). The CDR3: CASSLLTLGGGSTGELFF. CDR3 bases: TGTGCCAGCAGTTTATTGACCCTTGGGGGAGGAAGCACCGGGGAGCTGTTTTTT.

This clone is a singleton in its sample. The rearrangement uses TRBV6-5 and TRBJ2-3; D unresolved. Germline CDR1 MNHEY, CDR2 SVGAGI. This CDR3 has 14 residues. The V and J ends lost 0 bases and 3 bases respectively, with 7 bases between them. As DNA, the CDR3 is TGTGCCAGCAGTTACTCGACCAGAACAGATACGCAGTATTTT. As protein: CASSYSTRTDTQYF.

The chain couples TRBV5-4 to TRBJ1-2, with D perhaps TRBD1 (5 bases). The CDR3 is made up of 13 amino acids. Looked up from germline, CDR1 is SGHNT and CDR2 is YYREEE (reference sequence). V was trimmed by 4 bases and J by 4 bases, leaving 11 bases between them. The CDR3 region has the DNA TGTGCCAGCAGCGTGGATAGGGGCTATGGCTACACCTTC. Its translation: CASSVDRGYGYTF.

The chain's CDR3 is CASSPPFEGYNEQFF. The CDR3 DNA follows: TGTGCCAGCTCACCACCCTTTGAGGGCTACAATGAGCAGTTCTTC. The rearrangement joins TRBV18 to TRBJ2-1; D possibly corresponds to TRBD2 (5 bases). The germline V gene encodes CDR1 KGHSH and CDR2 LQKENI. Trimming shortened V by 0 bases and J by 3 bases, and 9 bases separated the two germline ends. The CDR3 spans 15 residues.

This clone has only one observation. The V call is TRBV6-5, the J call TRBJ2-7, with a weak D call TRBD2 (7 bases). This CDR3 has 13 amino acids. Germline CDR1 is MNHEY and CDR2 is SVGAGI. Trimming stripped 5 bases from V and 6 bases from J, with 14 bases between. The CDR3 region is CASSLGGLVEQYF. The CDR3 DNA follows: TGTGCCAGCAGTCTGGGGGGGCTGGTCGAGCAGTACTTC.

The CDR3 protein is CAWSSSPDSGELFF. In DNA, the CDR3 is TGTGCCTGGAGTTCTTCCCCCGATTCCGGGGAGCTGTTTTTT. The chain is built from TRBV30 and TRBJ2-2; D gene unclear. From germline, CDR1 is GTSNPN and CDR2 SVGIG (reference sequence). This CDR3 comprises 14 residues. V lost 2 bases, J lost 6 bases, and 13 bases lay in between.